This T cell receptor (beta chain) was captured in a study of T cells in Graves' hyperthyroidism and ophthalmopathy. Amplification yielded TCR beta CDR3 regions, with RNA transcripts as the source. A set of HTBI primers served as the primers for a first-round RT-PCR of the TCR CDR3. TCRdb fed the multiplex PCR reads into MiXCR, producing one record per CDR3 protein. The sample lists 690,000 or so distinct CDR3 sequences; about 19% were seen once. Findings and caveats of the study: Through a model of 13 V-J features, ophthalmopathy was separated from stable hyperthyroidism.

Germline V gives CDR1 SGHTA, CDR2 FQGNSA. J gave up 7 bases and V 1 base, and 11 bases lay outside the gene matches. The CDR3 covers 16 residues. About this clonotype itself: Its antigen remains unknown.

Specimen: blood. The chain combines TRBV7-2 with TRBJ2-3; 7 bases are shared with TRBD2. This receptor was obtained from a woman aged 50 to 60 with Graves' hyperthyroidism that later progressed to Graves' ophthalmopathy. The CDR3 DNA reads as TGTGCCAGCAGCTTAGATTGGGGGGGGGGTAGGAATACGCAGTATTTT. Encoded protein: CASSLDWGGGRNTQYF. Full variable domain (remainder filled in from reference TRBV7-2 and TRBJ2-3): GAGVSQSPSNKVTEKGKDVELRCDPISGHTALYWYRQSLGQGLEFLIYFQGNSAPDKSGLPSDRFSAERTGGSVSTLTIQRTQQEDSAVYLCASSLDWGGGRNTQYFGPGTRLTVL.